This entry is about one T cell receptor (beta chain). The antigen remains undetermined. Repertoires were generated with immunoSEQ multiplex PCR, while TCRdb's copy carries only in-frame clones and drops some. The data show about 71,000 clones, with approximately 94% seen just once and more than 1% held by the top ten. Looked up from germline, CDR1 is KGHSH and CDR2 is LQKENI. Trimming pared 2 bases from V and 5 bases from J, leaving 10 bases between. The CDR3 length is 13 residues. The sample originates from a study of cytomegalovirus exposure and HLA in healthy donors. Study findings and constraints: A subsequent analysis found that TCR clusters from the first cohort also tended to co-occur in the 90 to 150 validation repertoires, with approximately 95% of cluster scores above 0. In vitro checks showed that a few CMV-associated chains really do target CMV antigens. According to the study, approximately 150 TCR beta chains were cytomegalovirus-associated.

The sequencing sample was made of PBMCs. The genes are TRBV18 and TRBJ2-7, with D hard to call. The sequence was obtained from a woman younger than 30 in good health and CMV-seronegative. CDR3 nucleotide sequence: TGTGCCAGCTCACCAACCGCTAGAGACGAGCAGTACTTC. This encodes CASSPTARDEQYF.